A selection of T cell receptor beta chains follows, all from one sample in a study of human T cells and chemical hapten exposure. In TCRdb, the reads were re-called with MiXCR into one record per CDR3 protein. The sample holds about 120,000 distinct CDR3 sequences, around 8.5% seen once. The sequenced sample consisted of whole blood. Receptor source: a human donor in good health. Some clones in this sample may be carry-over from other donors' samples. Both conserved end residues are part of each CDR3. Each record gives: CDR3 length, J gene, clone size, V gene, D gene, CDR3 DNA, CDR3 protein. A D gene is named only where the DNA matches it firmly. The size field is filled for only some rows; it gives once, few, many or a size class.

>12|TRBJ2-1|many|TRBV6-5|NA
TGTGCCAGCAGACTCCAAAGGGGTGAGCAGTTCTTC
CASRLQRGEQFF
>15|TRBJ1-1|few|TRBV6-5|NA
TGTGCCAGCAGTTACTCGGTAGGCATGAACACTGAAGCTTTCTTT
CASSYSVGMNTEAFF
>19|TRBJ1-6|few|TRBV27|TRBD1
TGTGCCAGCAGTTTCCAAGGACAGGTCCCACCCTCCTATAATTCACCCCTCCACTTT
CASSFQGQVPPSYNSPLHF
>11|TRBJ2-5|NA|TRBV6-1|NA
TGTGCCAGCAGTGCGGAAGAGACCCAGTACTTC
CASSAEETQYF
>15|TRBJ2-5|NA|TRBV9|NA
TGTGCCAGCAGCGCGGGTCCATCCCAGGCAGAGACCCAGTACTTC
CASSAGPSQAETQYF
>16|TRBJ2-7|NA|TRBV7-2|TRBD2
TGTGCCAGCAGCAAAGTTTCGGGGGGGGGCATCGGAGAGCAGTACTTC
CASSKVSGGGIGEQYF
>16|TRBJ1-5|few|TRBV28|TRBD1
TGTGCCAGCAGTTTTGGGACAGGACCTCTCAATCAGCCCCAGCATTTT
CASSFGTGPLNQPQHF
>16|TRBJ1-6|many|TRBV25-1|TRBD1
TGTGCCAGCTCAACCGGGACAGGGTCGTATAATTCACCCCTCCACTTT
CASSTGTGSYNSPLHF
>15|TRBJ2-5|many|TRBV28|TRBD2
TGTGCCAGCCAACTAGCGGGAGAACACCAAGAGACCCAGTACTTC
CASQLAGEHQETQYF
>15|TRBJ1-5|few|TRBV6-5|NA
TGTGCCAGCAGTTCCCAGTTGGGGGTCAATCAGCCCCAGCATTTT
CASSSQLGVNQPQHF
>16|TRBJ2-7|NA|TRBV7-8|NA
TGTGCCAGCAGCTCCCGGGACCCTCTGTTCTCCTACGAGCAGTACTTC
CASSSRDPLFSYEQYF
>17|TRBJ2-1|many|TRBV7-6|TRBD2
TGTGCCAGCAGCTTAGTTTTGACTAGCGGGAGGGCTGGGGAGCAGTTCTTC
CASSLVLTSGRAGEQFF
>16|TRBJ1-5|few|TRBV6-2/TRBV6-3|NA
TGTGCCAGCAGTTCGCGATTGGGGAATAGCAATCAGCCCCAGCATTTT
CASSSRLGNSNQPQHF
>15|TRBJ2-7|many|TRBV12-3/TRBV12-4|TRBD2
TGTGCCAGCAGTCCACTAGCGGGGGGAACCTACGAGCAGTACTTC
CASSPLAGGTYEQYF
>15|TRBJ2-3|few|TRBV12-3/TRBV12-4|TRBD2
TGTGCCAGCAGCCCGGGACTAGCGGGAGAAGATACGCAGTATTTT
CASSPGLAGEDTQYF
>18|TRBJ2-3|NA|TRBV4-3|TRBD2
TGCGCCAGCAGCCAAGACAGAGCGGGGGGGCCGAACACAGATACGCAGTATTTT
CASSQDRAGGPNTDTQYF
>15|TRBJ1-1|many|TRBV5-1|NA
TGCGCCAGCATCGTGGACGGGGGGCGTTGGACTGAAGCTTTCTTT
CASIVDGGRWTEAFF
>14|TRBJ2-3|few|TRBV7-2|NA
TGTGCCAGCAGCCCCCTGGGGCCGATGGATACGCAGTATTTT
CASSPLGPMDTQYF
>13|TRBJ2-7|many|TRBV20-1|NA
TGCAGTGCTCCCCGACCTAGCTCCTACGAGCAGTACTTC
CSAPRPSSYEQYF
>14|TRBJ2-5|NA|TRBV7-7|TRBD2
TGTGCCAGCAGCCTAACTAGCGGGGGTGAGACCCAGTACTTC
CASSLTSGGETQYF
>14|TRBJ1-4|NA|TRBV5-1|NA
TGCGCCAGCAGCTTGAGTGGGTTCCGGGAAAAACTGTTTTTT
CASSLSGFREKLFF